The clone carrying this T cell receptor beta chain was found once. This CDR3 contains 14 residues. Germline trimming cut 6 bases from V and 4 bases from J; bases unmatched to any gene: 7. Germline CDR1 LNHDA, CDR2 SQIVND (reference sequence). In the original workflow: Reference gene primer amplification gave nucleated cell count estimates. Generated by immunoSEQ multiplex PCR, the TCRdb table keeps only in-frame clones and is missing some. V and J calls and clone size come straight from that table; D and trimming were deduced from the DNA. The sample comprises about 400,000 clones, more than 75% of which are singletons, and about 3% rests with the top ten. This sample is part of a study of blood T cell repertoires in COVID-19. Looking at the study overall: COVID-19 samples from acute and convalescent phases originated in the United States, Italy and Spain. Sources were T cells, B-cell-depleted T cells, or PBMCs; the material itself was cDNA or gDNA.

The clonotype originates from a human donor in a cohort sampled during active COVID-19. The rearrangement uses TRBV19 and TRBJ2-3, with 7 positions matching TRBD1. The sequenced sample was peripheral blood. CDR3 region: CASRKQGSADTQYF. The CDR3 DNA reads TGTGCCAGTAGAAAACAGGGGTCGGCAGATACGCAGTATTTT.